This T cell receptor (beta chain) was recorded in a study of long-term antiretroviral therapy in people with HIV. At survey level, the immunoSEQ assay was run in its v3.0 version. Clones were sequenced by immunoSEQ multiplex PCR, and TCRdb holds only the in-frame ones, with some missing. The sample carries about 25,000 clones, roughly 85% recorded once. Germline CDR1 reads KGHSH; CDR2 reads LQKENI. The CDR3 runs to 13 residues. V was shortened by 4 bases and J by 0 bases, with 4 bases between the two germline ends. This chain connects TRBV18 to TRBJ1-5; D not resolved. This sequence was found in a man in his fifties or sixties with HIV. The input for sequencing was unsorted PBMCs, taken 1.2 years after starting antiretroviral therapy. DNA for the CDR3: TGTGCCAGCTCACAAAATAGCAATCAGCCCCAGCATTTT. This codes for CASSQNSNQPQHF.